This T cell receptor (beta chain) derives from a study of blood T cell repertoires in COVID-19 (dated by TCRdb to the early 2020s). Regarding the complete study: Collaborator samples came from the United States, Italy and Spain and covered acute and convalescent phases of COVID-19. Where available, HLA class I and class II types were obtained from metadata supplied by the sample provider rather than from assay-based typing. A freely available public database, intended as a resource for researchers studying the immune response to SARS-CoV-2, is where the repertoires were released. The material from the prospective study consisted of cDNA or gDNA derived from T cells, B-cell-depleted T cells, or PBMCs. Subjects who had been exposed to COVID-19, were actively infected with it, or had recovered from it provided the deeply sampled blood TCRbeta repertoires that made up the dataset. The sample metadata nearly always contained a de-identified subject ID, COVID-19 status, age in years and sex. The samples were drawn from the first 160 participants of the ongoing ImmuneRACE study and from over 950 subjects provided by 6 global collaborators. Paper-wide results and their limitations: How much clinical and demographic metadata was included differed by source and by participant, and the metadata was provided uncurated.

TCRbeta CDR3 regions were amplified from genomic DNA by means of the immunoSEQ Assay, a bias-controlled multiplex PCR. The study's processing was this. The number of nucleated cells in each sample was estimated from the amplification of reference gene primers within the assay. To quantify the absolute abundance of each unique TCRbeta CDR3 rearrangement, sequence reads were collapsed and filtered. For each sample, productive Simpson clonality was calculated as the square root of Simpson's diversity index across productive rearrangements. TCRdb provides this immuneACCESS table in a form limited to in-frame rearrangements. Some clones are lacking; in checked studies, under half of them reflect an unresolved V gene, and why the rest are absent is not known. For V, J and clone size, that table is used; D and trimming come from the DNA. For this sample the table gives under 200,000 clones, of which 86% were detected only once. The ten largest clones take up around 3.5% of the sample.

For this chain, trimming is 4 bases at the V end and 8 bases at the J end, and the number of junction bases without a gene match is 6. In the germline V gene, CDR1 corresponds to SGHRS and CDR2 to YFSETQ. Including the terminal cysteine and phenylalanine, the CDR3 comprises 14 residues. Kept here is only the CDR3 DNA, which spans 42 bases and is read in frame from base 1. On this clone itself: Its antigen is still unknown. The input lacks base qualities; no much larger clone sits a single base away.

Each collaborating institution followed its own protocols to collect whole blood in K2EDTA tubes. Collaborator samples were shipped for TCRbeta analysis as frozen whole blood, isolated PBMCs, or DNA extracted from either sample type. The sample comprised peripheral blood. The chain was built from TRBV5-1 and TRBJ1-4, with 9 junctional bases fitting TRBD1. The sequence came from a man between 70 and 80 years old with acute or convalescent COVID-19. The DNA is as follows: TGCGCCAGCAGCCCAGGACAGGGGAGCGAAAAACTGTTTTTT. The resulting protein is CASSPGQGSEKLFF. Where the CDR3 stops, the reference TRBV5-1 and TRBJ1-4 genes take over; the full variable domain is KAGVTQTPRYLIKTRGQQVTLSCSPISGHRSVSWYQQTPGQGLQFLFEYFSETQRNKGNFPGRFSGRQFSNSRSEMNVSTLELGDSALYLCASSPGQGSEKLFFGSGTQLSVL.